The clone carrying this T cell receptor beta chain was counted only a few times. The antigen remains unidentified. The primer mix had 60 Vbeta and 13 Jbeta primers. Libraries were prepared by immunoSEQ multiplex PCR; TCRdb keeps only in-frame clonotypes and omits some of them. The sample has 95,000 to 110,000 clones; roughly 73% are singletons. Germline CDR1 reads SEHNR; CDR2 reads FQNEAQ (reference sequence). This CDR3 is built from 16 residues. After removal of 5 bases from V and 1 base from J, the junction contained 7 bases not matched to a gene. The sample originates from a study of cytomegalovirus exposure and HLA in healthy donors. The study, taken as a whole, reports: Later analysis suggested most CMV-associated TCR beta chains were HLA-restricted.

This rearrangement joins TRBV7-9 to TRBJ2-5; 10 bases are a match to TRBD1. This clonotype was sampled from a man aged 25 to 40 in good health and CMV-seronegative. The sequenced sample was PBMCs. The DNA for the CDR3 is TGTGCCAGCAGCCGGGACAGGGGTTTTTTCCAAGAGACCCAGTACTTC. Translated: CASSRDRGFFQETQYF.